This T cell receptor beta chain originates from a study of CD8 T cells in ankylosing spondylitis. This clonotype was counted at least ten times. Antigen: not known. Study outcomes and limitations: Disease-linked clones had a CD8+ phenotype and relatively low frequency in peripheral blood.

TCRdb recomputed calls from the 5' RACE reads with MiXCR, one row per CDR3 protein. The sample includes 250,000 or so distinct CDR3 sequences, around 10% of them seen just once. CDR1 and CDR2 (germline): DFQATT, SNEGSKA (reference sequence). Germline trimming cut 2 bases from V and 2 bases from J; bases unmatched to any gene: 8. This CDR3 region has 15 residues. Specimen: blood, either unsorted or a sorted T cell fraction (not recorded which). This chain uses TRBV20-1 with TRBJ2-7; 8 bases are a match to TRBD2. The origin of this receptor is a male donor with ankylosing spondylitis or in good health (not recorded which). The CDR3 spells CSARSAGGRTYEQYF. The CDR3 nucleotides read TGCAGTGCTAGATCCGCGGGGGGCCGTACCTACGAGCAGTACTTC.